The 12 T cell receptor beta chains below come from one sample, sequenced in a study of cytomegalovirus exposure and HLA in healthy donors. It was with 60 Vbeta and 13 Jbeta primers that the PCR ran. Profiling relied on immunoSEQ multiplex PCR, and the TCRdb table lists in-frame clones only, not all of them. The sample includes around 87,000 clones, roughly 70% of them seen just once. The source material was PBMCs. The receptor source for this set is a man aged 40-50 years in good health and CMV-seronegative.

This rearrangement joins TRBV6-4 to TRBJ1-1, with 7 bases matching TRBD1. Losses at the gene ends were 4 bases for V and 7 bases for J; bases not matched to a gene: 6. The CDR3 spans 13 residues. Germline values: CDR1 MRHNA, CDR2 SNTAGT. The CDR3 DNA is TGTGCCAGCAGTGCCGAGACAGGGAGTGAAGCTTTCTTT. Translating gives CASSAETGSEAFF.

V usage is TRBV29-1 and J usage is TRBJ2-1; no definite D call. Looked up from germline, CDR1 is SQVTM and CDR2 is ANQGSEA. The CDR3 extends over 14 amino acids. V lost 4 bases to trimming and J lost 2 bases, with 12 bases between them. The CDR3 DNA follows: TGCAGCGTTGCAGTCAGGCACGCCTACAATGAGCAGTTCTTC. Translating it yields CSVAVRHAYNEQFF.

The chain carries TRBV6-5 and TRBJ2-3; possible D gene TRBD2, 5 bases. Germline V CDR1 and CDR2: MNHEY, SVGAGI. There are 14 residues in the CDR3. V dropped 2 bases and J dropped 4 bases, with 10 bases sitting between them. DNA for the CDR3: TGTGCCAGCAGTTACCTAGCCCGCTCAGATACGCAGTATTTT. The encoded protein is CASSYLARSDTQYF.

The chain combines TRBV11-2 with TRBJ1-6, with a tentative D call TRBD1 (5 bases). Germline V gene lookup returns CDR1 SGHAT and CDR2 FQNNGV. V lost 5 bases and J lost 14, with 19 bases in between. The CDR3 spans 14 residues. CDR3 DNA sequence: TGTGCCAGCAGCGAGGACATTCGGAGTTTGGCCCTCCACTTT. Translating gives CASSEDIRSLALHF.

The V and J genes are TRBV9 and TRBJ2-2; a possible D gene is TRBD2 (6 bases). The CDR3 consists of 16 residues. The germline V and J ends were trimmed by 0 bases and 0 bases, with 9 bases remaining between them. Germline V CDR1 and CDR2: SGDLS, YYNGEE. CDR3 bases: TGTGCCAGCAGCGTAGACTGGGGGGCGAACACCGGGGAGCTGTTTTTT. Its protein is CASSVDWGANTGELFF. The full variable domain, completed using reference TRBV9 and TRBJ2-2, is DSGVTQTPKHLITATGQRVTLRCSPRSGDLSVYWYQQSLDQGLQFLIQYYNGEERAKGNILERFSAQQFPDLHSELNLSSLELGDSALYFCASSVDWGANTGELFFGEGSRLTVL.

The rearrangement joins TRBV5-4 to TRBJ2-7; 7 bases align to TRBD1. The V gene end was trimmed by 0 bases and the J gene end by 2 bases; junction bases not matched to a gene: 5. CDR3 length: 15 amino acids. Germline CDR1 is SGHNT and CDR2 is YYREEE (reference sequence). Here the CDR3 DNA reads TGTGCCAGCAGCTTGGACCGGACAGGAACCTACGAGCAGTACTTC. It yields the protein CASSLDRTGTYEQYF.

The CDR3 DNA reads as TGTGCCAGCAGCGTTCAGGGGGCGTCAGAGACCCAGTACTTC. Amino acids: CASSVQGASETQYF. The gene calls are TRBV9 and TRBJ2-5, with TRBD1 matching 8 bases. Germline loops: CDR1 SGDLS, CDR2 YYNGEE. The CDR3 extends over 14 amino acids. Trimming removed 2 bases from V and 4 bases from J; junction bases left unmatched: 4.

This sequence joins TRBV5-1 and TRBJ2-4; TRBD1 agrees at 8 bases. This CDR3 is 15 amino acids long. Germline V gene lookup returns CDR1 SGHRS and CDR2 YFSETQ. V lost 5 bases to trimming and J lost 6 bases; unmatched junction nucleotides: 10. For the CDR3, the DNA is TGCGCCAGCAGTCTTGACAGGGGACCGTCAAACATTCAGTACTTC. This encodes CASSLDRGPSNIQYF.

This clone has only a few counts. This rearrangement joins TRBV27 to TRBJ2-7; a possible D gene is TRBD2 (5 bases). Trimming left V 0 bases short and J 4 bases short, with 7 bases between. The CDR3 spans 13 residues. Germline V gene data show CDR1 as MNHEY and CDR2 as SMNVEV (reference sequence). CDR3 region: CASSLSGRYEQYF. DNA for the CDR3: TGTGCCAGCAGTTTATCGGGGAGATACGAGCAGTACTTC.

This clone appeared a few times. The genes are TRBV7-7 and TRBJ2-5, with 10 bases aligning to TRBD2. The V gene end was trimmed by 5 bases and the J gene end by 7 bases; junction bases not matched to a gene: 7. CDR1 is SSHAT, CDR2 FNYEAQ, per germline (reference sequence). The CDR3 runs 14 residues. The CDR3 sequence is CASSISGGWGTQYF. In nucleotides, the CDR3 is TGTGCCAGCAGCATTAGCGGGGGGTGGGGGACCCAGTACTTC.

The chain couples TRBV12-5 to TRBJ2-5, with 8 bases lining up with TRBD2. V trimming: 4 bases; J trimming: 4 bases; junction bases outside the gene matches: 8. Looked up from germline, CDR1 is LGHNT and CDR2 is FRNRAP. This CDR3 region has 15 residues. In DNA, the CDR3 is TGTGCTAGTGGTTCAGAAGGCCTAGCGGGAGAGACCCAGTACTTC. As protein: CASGSEGLAGETQYF.

The J gene is TRBJ1-1, the V gene TRBV18; a possible D gene is TRBD1 (6 bases). The CDR3 extends over 14 amino acids. Germline CDR1 is KGHSH and CDR2 is LQKENI. The germline V and J ends were trimmed by 4 bases and 1 base, with 10 bases remaining between them. Here the CDR3 DNA reads TGTGCCAGCTCACTGGGGACAACGAACACTGAAGCTTTCTTT. Translating it yields CASSLGTTNTEAFF.